Presented here are 18 T cell receptor beta chains from one specimen sequenced in a study of T cell repertoires in cytomegalovirus infection. These receptors have no identified antigens. TCRdb used MiXCR to reprocess the reads, holding one entry per CDR3 protein. The table records around 100,000 distinct CDR3 sequences, about 40% of them present only once. Source: CD8+ T cells from cultured PBMCs, taken from culture after CMV antigen stimulation. Every receptor here comes from a human donor in good health (CMV status not recorded). Some clones in this sample may be carry-over from other donors' samples.

This chain joins TRBV20-1 and TRBJ1-5; D gene ambiguous. The germline V and J ends were trimmed by 1 base and 9 bases, with 13 bases remaining between them. From germline, CDR1 is DFQATT and CDR2 SNEGSKA (reference sequence). This CDR3 spans 13 amino acids. The CDR3 bases are TGCAGTGCTAGAGTAACGGGGTCGCCGCCCCAGCATTTT. This sequence encodes CSARVTGSPPQHF.

This sequence joins TRBV11-1 and TRBJ2-1; the match to TRBD1 covers 11 bases. CDR3 size: 15 residues. The J segment lost 6 bases and the V segment lost 5 bases, leaving 6 bases of the junction unmatched. Germline CDR1 reads SGHAT; CDR2 reads FQDESV (reference sequence). The CDR3 nucleotides read TGTGCCAGCAGCGTCGGACAGGGGGCCACCAATGAGCAGTTCTTC. Protein product: CASSVGQGATNEQFF.

The chain recombines TRBV5-6 with TRBJ2-2; no clear D gene. V lost 1 base and J lost 6, with 10 bases in between. Looked up from germline, CDR1 is SGHDT and CDR2 is YYEEEE. The CDR3 is made up of 14 amino acids. The DNA of the CDR3 is TGTGCCAGCAGCTTGTTGGCAGACGCCGGGGAGCTGTTTTTT. Amino acid sequence: CASSLLADAGELFF.

V usage is TRBV5-6 and J usage is TRBJ2-3; 11 bases map to TRBD1. Germline loops: CDR1 SGHDT, CDR2 YYEEEE. This CDR3 has 14 residues. The junction had 3 bases not matched to a gene; V was cut back by 3 bases and J by 6 bases. CDR3 loop: CASSWGQGVDTQYF. The DNA of the CDR3 is TGTGCCAGCAGCTGGGGACAGGGGGTCGATACGCAGTATTTT.

The V call is TRBV27, the J call TRBJ2-3; a weak D match, TRBD2 (5 bases). This CDR3 has 16 amino acids. V was clipped by 1 base and J by 1 base, with 12 bases between them. CDR1 MNHEY and CDR2 SMNVEV come from the germline V gene (reference sequence). This CDR3 is CASSLWEPRGTDTQYF. CDR3 coding DNA: TGTGCCAGCAGTTTATGGGAGCCGCGGGGCACAGATACGCAGTATTTT.

This clonotype was observed at least ten times. Here the CDR3 reads CASSLSLAGSAGHEQFF. In nucleotides, the CDR3 is TGTGCCAGCAGTTTAAGTCTAGCGGGGTCCGCCGGGCATGAGCAGTTCTTC. This rearrangement joins TRBV12-3 or TRBV12-4 to TRBJ2-1, with TRBD2 identical over 9 bases. The CDR3 length is 17 residues. The J segment lost 8 bases and the V segment lost 2 bases, leaving 13 bases of the junction unmatched.

This clonotype was seen only a few times. The chain joins TRBV20-1 to TRBJ1-2, with TRBD1 identical over 7 bases. V shed 1 base and J 4 bases; nucleotides not matched to a gene: 0. Germline CDR1 and CDR2: DFQATT and SNEGSKA (reference sequence). The CDR3 spans 12 residues. This CDR3 reads CSARAGGYGYTF. In DNA, the CDR3 is TGCAGTGCTAGAGCAGGGGGCTATGGCTACACCTTC.

The chain couples TRBV6-6 to TRBJ2-2; 9 bases are a match to TRBD2. Germline CDR1 reads MNHNY; CDR2 reads SVGAGI (reference sequence). The CDR3 length is 16 residues. V lost 6 bases to trimming and J lost 1 base; unmatched junction nucleotides: 6. The CDR3 DNA is TGTGCCAGCAGACCCCTAGCGGGGAGGAACACCGGGGAGCTGTTTTTT. Protein product: CASRPLAGRNTGELFF.

This clonotype was recorded many times. The chain couples TRBV19 to TRBJ1-5; possible D gene TRBD1, 5 bases. The CDR3 sequence is 15 residues long. CDR1 is LNHDA and CDR2 is SQIVND in the germline V gene (reference sequence). Trimming cost V 1 base and J 4 bases, with 11 bases left between them. Here the CDR3 reads CASSIAGAANQPQHF. CDR3 nucleotide sequence: TGTGCCAGTAGTATAGCTGGGGCCGCGAATCAGCCCCAGCATTTT.

This chain connects TRBV11-1 to TRBJ2-1; unclear D gene. Germline V gene sequence: CDR1 SGHAT, CDR2 FQDESV (reference sequence). Trimming removed 7 bases at V and 5 bases at J, with 15 bases between. CDR3 length equals 14 residues. The CDR3 sequence: CASIKSPVDNEQFF. CDR3 sequence (DNA): TGTGCCAGCATCAAATCCCCCGTCGACAATGAGCAGTTCTTC.

This clonotype has only a few counts. The chain recombines TRBV6-5 with TRBJ2-5; possibly TRBD1 or TRBD2 for D (6 bases each). Between the trimmed V and J ends, which lost 6 bases and 5 bases, there was a span of 19 bases. The germline V gene has CDR1 MNHEY and CDR2 SVGAGI. The CDR3 loop spans 15 amino acids. In DNA, the CDR3 is TGTGCCAGCAGGTTACTCCTGGGGGCGGGGGAGACCCAGTACTTC. Residues: CASRLLLGAGETQYF.

The V gene is TRBV5-5, the J gene TRBJ2-3; the D gene is possibly TRBD2 (5 bases). Germline CDR1 is SGHKS and CDR2 is YYEKEE (reference sequence). Trimming took 3 bases from V and 2 from J, leaving 7 bases between them. The CDR3 runs to 13 residues. CDR3 protein: CASSSGLTDTQYF. The DNA of the CDR3 is TGTGCCAGCAGCTCCGGACTCACAGATACGCAGTATTTT.

The rearrangement uses TRBV7-4 and TRBJ2-7; D remains unclear. The germline V and J ends were trimmed by 5 bases and 7 bases, with 15 bases remaining between them. CDR1 is SGHVT and CDR2 is SQSDAQ in the germline V gene. The CDR3 spans 13 residues. The CDR3 DNA sequence: TGTGCCAGCAGCCCGATCTCAGCGAGGGAGCAGTACTTC. Amino acids: CASSPISAREQYF.

The chain uses TRBV12-3 or TRBV12-4 and TRBJ1-2, with a tentative D call TRBD1 (5 bases). The CDR3 covers 14 residues. V was shortened by 6 bases and J by 6 bases, with 17 bases between the two germline ends. CDR3 DNA sequence: TGTGCCAGCAGACCCGGGGCATCGGGGGATGGCTACACCTTC. Amino acids: CASRPGASGDGYTF.

This clonotype was seen many times. A read error is possible here, since a much larger clone lies one base away. The rearrangement joins TRBV7-2 to TRBJ2-5; 8 bases are a match to TRBD2. After removal of 2 bases from V and 0 bases from J, the junction contained 2 bases not matched to a gene. Germline assignment: CDR1 SGHTA and CDR2 FQGNSA. The CDR3 has 15 residues. CDR3 sequence: CASSLLRGDQETQYF. The CDR3 DNA reads as TGTGCCAGCAGCTTACTGCGGGGGGACCAAGAGACCCAGTACTTC. The entire variable domain, with the rest obtained from reference TRBV7-2 and TRBJ2-5, is as follows: GAGVSQSPSNKVTEKGKDVELRCDPISGHTALYWYRQSLGQGLEFLIYFQGNSAPDKSGLPSDRFSAERTGGSVSTLTIQRTQQEDSAVYLCASSLLRGDQETQYFGPGTRLLVL.

The rearrangement uses TRBV2 and TRBJ2-1; 7 bases are shared with TRBD1. CDR1 SNHLY and CDR2 FYNNEI come from the germline V gene. Trimming cost V 3 bases and J 4 bases; bases outside gene matches: 3. CDR3 length: 14 amino acids. CDR3 sequence reads: CASSEGTDYNEQFF. CDR3 bases: TGTGCCAGCAGTGAGGGGACAGATTACAATGAGCAGTTCTTC.

At least ten counts were recorded for this clonotype. J is TRBJ1-1 and V is TRBV19; TRBD1 might be the D (5 bases). Germline CDR1 LNHDA, CDR2 SQIVND (reference sequence). The CDR3 sequence is 18 residues long. Trimming removed 6 bases from V and 5 bases from J, with 28 bases in between. Written as DNA, the CDR3 is TGTGCCAGTAGACGCGGGGGAGCGATTCAGGATTATCGGACTGAAGCTTTCTTT. Translation: CASRRGGAIQDYRTEAFF.

The genes are TRBV7-2 and TRBJ1-6, with unresolved D. V was cut by 3 bases and J by 4 bases, with 7 bases left in between. CDR1 is SGHTA and CDR2 is FQGNSA in the germline V gene. CDR3 size: 14 residues. The CDR3 coding sequence is TGTGCCAGCAGCTTTAACGGATATAATTCACCCCTCCACTTT. Translated: CASSFNGYNSPLHF.